The rows below give T cell receptor beta chains drawn from one sample of a study of T-cell reconstitution after alpha-beta-depleted transplantation in children. MiXCR was run by TCRdb on the PCR reads, yielding one entry per CDR3 protein. The sample lists about 460,000 distinct CDR3 sequences; approximately 10% were seen once. The sample consisted of PBMCs, mostly from graft donor cells, taken 180 days after TCRalphabeta/CD19-depleted stem cell transplant. All receptors derive from a female patient aged 2 to 10 who had a stem cell transplant for aplastic anemia, so the T cells may come from the graft donor. Both conserved end residues are part of each CDR3. The order of the fields is clone size, V gene, D gene, J gene, CDR3 DNA, CDR3 protein. A D gene is named only where the DNA matches it firmly. Clone size is not always given. Where it is, it says once, few, many or a class for expanded clones.

.,TRBV5-1,.,TRBJ1-2,TGCGCCAGCAGCCCCTGGGGGCTGGCGGACTATGGCTACACCTTC,CASSPWGLADYGYTF
.,TRBV2,.,TRBJ2-5,TGTGCCAGCAGTGAAGAGAGGGTGCCACAAGAGACCCAGTACTTC,CASSEERVPQETQYF
.,TRBV20-1,.,TRBJ1-2,TGCAGTGCTAGAGGGGACGGTGGTGGCTACACCTTC,CSARGDGGGYTF
.,TRBV6-1,TRBD2,TRBJ2-1,TGTGCCAGCAGCCACCTGGGACTAGCGGGGGGGCTCTACAATGAGCAGTTCTTC,CASSHLGLAGGLYNEQFF
.,TRBV29-1,.,TRBJ2-7,TGCAGCGTGGCCCCCTGGCCCCCATACGAGCAGTACTTC,CSVAPWPPYEQYF
few,TRBV5-1,TRBD1,TRBJ1-1,TGCGCCAGCAGCTTGAACGGGAATCAGGGGGGCACTGAAGCTTTCTTT,CASSLNGNQGGTEAFF
.,TRBV20-1,TRBD1,TRBJ2-5,TGCAGTGCGCAGAGACAGGGGCCCGGCCAAGAGACCCAGTACTTC,CSAQRQGPGQETQYF
.,TRBV4-2,TRBD1,TRBJ2-7,TGTGCCAGCAGCCAAGATAACAGGGGGCGCGTCTCCTACGAGCAGTACTTC,CASSQDNRGRVSYEQYF
few,TRBV12-3/TRBV12-4,.,TRBJ2-7,TGTGCCAGCAGTCCCTTGGAACAGGGAGGCTACGAGCAGTACTTC,CASSPLEQGGYEQYF
.,TRBV7-9,.,TRBJ1-2,TGTGCCAGCAGTACGAACAAGGGCAACTATGGCTACACCTTC,CASSTNKGNYGYTF
.,TRBV28,.,TRBJ1-5,TGTGCCAGCAGTTTAATGTGGAGTAGCAATCAGCCCCAGCATTTT,CASSLMWSSNQPQHF
few,TRBV15,.,TRBJ2-1,TGTGCCACCAGCAGAGTCACCTACAATGAGCAGTTCTTC,CATSRVTYNEQFF
.,TRBV6-5,TRBD2,TRBJ2-1,TGTGCCAGCAGTTACCTCACTAGCGGGGGTAATGAGCAGTTCTTC,CASSYLTSGGNEQFF
few,TRBV20-1,.,TRBJ2-1,TGCAGTGCTAGAGACTGGGCTCAACGGGGTGAGCAGTTCTTC,CSARDWAQRGEQFF
few,TRBV24-1,.,TRBJ2-6,TGTGCCACCAGTGTAGGCTCTGGGGCCAACGTCCTGACTTTC,CATSVGSGANVLTF
.,TRBV7-9,.,TRBJ1-5,TGTGCCAGCAGCTTAGACTGGCAGGGAGATCAGCCCCAGCATTTT,CASSLDWQGDQPQHF
.,TRBV13,.,TRBJ2-1,TGTGCCAGCAGCTGGTATTCGGACCAATACAATGAGCAGTTCTTC,CASSWYSDQYNEQFF
.,TRBV7-9,TRBD2,TRBJ2-1,TGTGCCAGCAGTTTCCGGGGGGGATTCAATGAGCAGTTCTTC,CASSFRGGFNEQFF
.,TRBV7-8,.,TRBJ1-1,TGTGCCAGCAGCTTAGCGTTTCCACAGGGACTAACTGAAGCTTTCTTT,CASSLAFPQGLTEAFF
few,TRBV11-1,TRBD2,TRBJ2-7,TGTGCCAGCAGCTTCGGGGTAGCGGGAGGCCAGGTACCGTACGAGCAGTACTTC,CASSFGVAGGQVPYEQYF
.,TRBV5-1,TRBD1,TRBJ2-1,TGCGCCAGCAGAAAGGGACAGGCGTCCGGCCCTAGCTCCTACAATGAGCAGTTCTTC,CASRKGQASGPSSYNEQFF
.,TRBV7-3,TRBD2,TRBJ2-3,TGTGCCAGCAGCCCTCAAGCGGGAGGGCCTCTTGCAGATACGCAGTATTTT,CASSPQAGGPLADTQYF
few,TRBV4-2,.,TRBJ2-5,TGTGCCAGCAGCCAAGATGGAGGACTCCAAGAGACCCAGTACTTC,CASSQDGGLQETQYF
many,TRBV25-1,.,TRBJ2-1,TGTGCCAGCAGTCGACGAGCGGAAAGGGGGGACTCCTACAATGAGCAGTTCTTC,CASSRRAERGDSYNEQFF
.,TRBV4-2,TRBD1,TRBJ2-1,TGTGCCAGCAGCCATGGAGGACAGGGGGCGCGCAATGAGCAGTTCTTC,CASSHGGQGARNEQFF
few,TRBV6-5,TRBD2,TRBJ2-1,TGTGCCAGCAGTTTTCGGACTAGCCCGGGATCCTTCAATGAGCAGTTCTTC,CASSFRTSPGSFNEQFF
.,TRBV28,TRBD1,TRBJ2-2,TGTGCCATGGGCCTCGTGGTTTGGGACAGGGGCGCCGTTAACACCGGGGAGCTGTTTTTT,CAMGLVVWDRGAVNTGELFF
few,TRBV20-1,.,TRBJ2-1,TGCAGTGCTAGATGGTCAGGGAGAAGGTACAATGAGCAGTTCTTC,CSARWSGRRYNEQFF
few,TRBV15,TRBD2,TRBJ2-5,TGTGCCACCAGCAGGGACCCTGGACTAGTGAAAGAGACCCAGTACTTC,CATSRDPGLVKETQYF
many,TRBV7-2,TRBD2,TRBJ2-1,TGTGCCAGCAGTTCCGGGACTAGCGGTTCTCAGTTCTTC,CASSSGTSGSQFF
.,TRBV19,TRBD2,TRBJ2-5,TGTGCCAGTAGTCGTGGGGGACTAGCGGGAGGAGAGACCCAGTACTTC,CASSRGGLAGGETQYF
.,TRBV15,TRBD1,TRBJ2-5,TGTGCCACCGCCTCCGGACAGGGGGCGACTTTTCAAGAGACCCAGTACTTC,CATASGQGATFQETQYF
few,TRBV12-3/TRBV12-4,.,TRBJ1-2,TGTGCCAGCAGTTCGGTCCTCTATGGCTACACCTTC,CASSSVLYGYTF
few,TRBV12-5,.,TRBJ1-1,TGTGCTAGTGGTCGGGGGCAGCAAGCTTTCTTT,CASGRGQQAFF